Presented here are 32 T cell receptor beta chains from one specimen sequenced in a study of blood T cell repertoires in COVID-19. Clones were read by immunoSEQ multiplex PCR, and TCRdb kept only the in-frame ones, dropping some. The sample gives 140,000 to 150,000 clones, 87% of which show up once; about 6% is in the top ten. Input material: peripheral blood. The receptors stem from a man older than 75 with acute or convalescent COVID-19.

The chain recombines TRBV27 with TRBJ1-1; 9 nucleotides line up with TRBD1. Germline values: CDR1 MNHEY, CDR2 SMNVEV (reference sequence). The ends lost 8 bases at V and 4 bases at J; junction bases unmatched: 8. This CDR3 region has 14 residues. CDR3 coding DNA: TGTGCCAGCTATCGGGACAGGGAGGGCACTGAAGCTTTCTTT. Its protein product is CASYRDREGTEAFF.

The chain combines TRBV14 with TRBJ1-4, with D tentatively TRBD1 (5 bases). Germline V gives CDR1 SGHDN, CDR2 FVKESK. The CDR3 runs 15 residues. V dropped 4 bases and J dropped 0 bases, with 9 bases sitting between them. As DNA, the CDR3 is TGTGCCAGCAGCCCGGAGACAGCAACTAATGAAAAACTGTTTTTT. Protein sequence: CASSPETATNEKLFF.

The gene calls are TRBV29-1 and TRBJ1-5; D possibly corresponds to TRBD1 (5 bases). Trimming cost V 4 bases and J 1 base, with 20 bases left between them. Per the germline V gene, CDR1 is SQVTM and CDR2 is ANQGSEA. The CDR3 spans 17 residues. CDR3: CSVVWDYVGTSNQPQHF. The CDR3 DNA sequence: TGCAGCGTTGTGTGGGACTACGTCGGAACGAGCAATCAGCCCCAGCATTTT.

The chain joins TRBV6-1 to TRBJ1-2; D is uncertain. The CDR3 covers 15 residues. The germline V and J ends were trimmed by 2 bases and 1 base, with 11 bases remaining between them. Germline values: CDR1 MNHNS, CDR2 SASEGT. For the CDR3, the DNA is TGTGCCAGCAGTGAATCTCAGAAAATTAACTATGGCTACACCTTC. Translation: CASSESQKINYGYTF.

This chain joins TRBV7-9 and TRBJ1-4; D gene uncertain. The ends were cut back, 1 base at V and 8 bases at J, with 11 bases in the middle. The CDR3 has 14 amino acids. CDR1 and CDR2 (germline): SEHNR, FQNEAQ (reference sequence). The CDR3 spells CASSLELVGEKLFF. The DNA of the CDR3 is TGTGCCAGCAGCTTAGAACTAGTAGGAGAAAAACTGTTTTTT.

CDR3 region: CAWSKQGGPGETQYF. CDR3 bases: TGTGCCTGGAGTAAACAGGGGGGGCCAGGAGAGACCCAGTACTTC. The chain joins TRBV30 to TRBJ2-5, with D perhaps TRBD1 (8 bases). The germline V and J ends were trimmed by 2 bases and 4 bases, with 17 bases remaining between them. This CDR3 region has 15 residues. Germline V gives CDR1 GTSNPN, CDR2 SVGIG (reference sequence).

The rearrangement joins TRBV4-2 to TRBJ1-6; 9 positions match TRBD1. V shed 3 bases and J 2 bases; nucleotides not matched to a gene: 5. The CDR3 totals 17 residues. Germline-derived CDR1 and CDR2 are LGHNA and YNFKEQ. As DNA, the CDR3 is TGTGCCAGCAGCCAGGCAACAGGGGGCACCTATAATTCACCCCTCCACTTT. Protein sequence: CASSQATGGTYNSPLHF.

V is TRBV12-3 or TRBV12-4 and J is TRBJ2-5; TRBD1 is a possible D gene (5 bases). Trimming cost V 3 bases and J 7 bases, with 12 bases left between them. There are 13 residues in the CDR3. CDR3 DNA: TGTGCCAGCAGTTTTATGGGGCTCTGGACCCAGTACTTC. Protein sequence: CASSFMGLWTQYF.

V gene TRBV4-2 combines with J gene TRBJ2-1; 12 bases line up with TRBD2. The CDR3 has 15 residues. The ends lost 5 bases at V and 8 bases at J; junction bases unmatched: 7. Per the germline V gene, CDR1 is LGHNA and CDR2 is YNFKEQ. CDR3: CASSIRTSGNDEQFF. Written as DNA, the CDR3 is TGTGCCAGCAGCATACGGACTAGCGGGAACGATGAGCAGTTCTTC.

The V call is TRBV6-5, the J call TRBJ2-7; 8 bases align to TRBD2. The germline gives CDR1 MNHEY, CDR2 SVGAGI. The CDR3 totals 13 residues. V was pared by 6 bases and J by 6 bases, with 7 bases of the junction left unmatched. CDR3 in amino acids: CASRGAGVAEQYF. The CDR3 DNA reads TGTGCCAGCAGGGGAGCGGGAGTGGCCGAGCAGTACTTC.

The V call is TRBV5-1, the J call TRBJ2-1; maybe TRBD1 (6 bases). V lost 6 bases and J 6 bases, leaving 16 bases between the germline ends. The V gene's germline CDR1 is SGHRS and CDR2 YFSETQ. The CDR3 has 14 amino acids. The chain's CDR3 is CASTQGGQRNEQFF. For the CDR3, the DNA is TGCGCCAGCACCCAAGGGGGTCAGCGCAATGAGCAGTTCTTC.

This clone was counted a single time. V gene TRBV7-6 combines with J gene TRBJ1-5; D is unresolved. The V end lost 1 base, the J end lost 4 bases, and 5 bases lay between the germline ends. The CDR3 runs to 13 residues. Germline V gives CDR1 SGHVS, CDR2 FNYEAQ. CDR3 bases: TGTGCCAGCAGCTTAGGGGCTAATCAGCCCCAGCATTTT. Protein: CASSLGANQPQHF.

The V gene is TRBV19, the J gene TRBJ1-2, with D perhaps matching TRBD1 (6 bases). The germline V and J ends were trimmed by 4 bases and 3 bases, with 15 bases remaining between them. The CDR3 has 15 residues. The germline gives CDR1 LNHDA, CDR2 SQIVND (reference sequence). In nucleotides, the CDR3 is TGTGCCAGTAGTACCGACAGGCAACGGGACTATGGCTACACCTTC. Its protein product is CASSTDRQRDYGYTF.

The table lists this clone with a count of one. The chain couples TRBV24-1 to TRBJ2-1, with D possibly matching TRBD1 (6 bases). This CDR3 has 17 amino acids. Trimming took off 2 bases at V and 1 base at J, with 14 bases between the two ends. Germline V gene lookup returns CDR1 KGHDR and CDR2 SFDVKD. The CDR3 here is CATSDSPGQGSYNEQFF. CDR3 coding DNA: TGTGCCACCAGTGATTCCCCGGGACAAGGGTCCTACAATGAGCAGTTCTTC.

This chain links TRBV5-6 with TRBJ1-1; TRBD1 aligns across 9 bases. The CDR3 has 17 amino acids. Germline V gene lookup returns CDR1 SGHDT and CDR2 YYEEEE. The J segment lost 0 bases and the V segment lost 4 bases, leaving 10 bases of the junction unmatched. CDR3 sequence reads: CASSLAGTGILNTEAFF. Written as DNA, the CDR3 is TGTGCCAGCAGCCTTGCCGGGACAGGGATTCTGAACACTGAAGCTTTCTTT.

CDR3: CASSPPRGQSYTF. In DNA, the CDR3 is TGTGCCAGCAGTCCACCCCGGGGACAGAGCTACACCTTC. The V gene is TRBV28, the J gene TRBJ1-2; 7 nucleotides agree with TRBD1. Losses at the gene ends were 5 bases for V and 9 bases for J; bases not matched to a gene: 9. From germline, CDR1 is MDHEN and CDR2 SYDVKM. The CDR3 spans 13 residues.

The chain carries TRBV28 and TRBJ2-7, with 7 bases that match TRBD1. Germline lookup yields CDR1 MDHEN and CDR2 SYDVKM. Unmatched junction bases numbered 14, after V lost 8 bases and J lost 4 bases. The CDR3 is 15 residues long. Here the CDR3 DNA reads TGTGCCAGCGGTCCCCCCAGGACAGGACTTTACGAGCAGTACTTC. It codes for CASGPPRTGLYEQYF. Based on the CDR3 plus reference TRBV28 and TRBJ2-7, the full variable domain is DVKVTQSSRYLVKRTGEKVFLECVQDMDHENMFWYRQDPGLGLRLIYFSYDVKMKEKGDIPEGYSVSREKKERFSLILESASTNQTSMYLCASGPPRTGLYEQYFGPGTRLTVT.

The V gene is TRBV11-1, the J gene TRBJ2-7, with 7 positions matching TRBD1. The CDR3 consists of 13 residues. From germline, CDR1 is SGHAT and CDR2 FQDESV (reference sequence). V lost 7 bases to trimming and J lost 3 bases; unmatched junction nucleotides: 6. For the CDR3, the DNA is TGTGCCAGCACCGACAGGGCCTACTACGAGCAGTACTTC. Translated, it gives CASTDRAYYEQYF.

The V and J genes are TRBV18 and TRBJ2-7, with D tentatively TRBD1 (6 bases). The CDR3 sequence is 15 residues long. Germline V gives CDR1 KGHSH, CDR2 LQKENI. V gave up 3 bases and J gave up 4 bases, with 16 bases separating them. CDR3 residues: CASSPQGQIPYEQYF. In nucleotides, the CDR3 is TGTGCCAGCTCACCTCAGGGACAAATTCCTTACGAGCAGTACTTC.

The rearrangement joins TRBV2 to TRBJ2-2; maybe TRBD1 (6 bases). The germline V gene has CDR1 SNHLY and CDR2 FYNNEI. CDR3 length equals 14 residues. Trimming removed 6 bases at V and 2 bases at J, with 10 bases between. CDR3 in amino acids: CASRADSNTGELFF. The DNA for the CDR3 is TGTGCCAGCAGGGCGGACAGTAACACCGGGGAGCTGTTTTTT.

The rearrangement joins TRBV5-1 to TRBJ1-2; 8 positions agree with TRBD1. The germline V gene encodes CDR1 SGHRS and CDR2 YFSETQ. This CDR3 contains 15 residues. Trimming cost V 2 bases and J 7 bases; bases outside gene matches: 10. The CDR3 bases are TGCGCCAGCAGCTTAACTCCCGGGACAGGAGGTGGCTACACCTTC. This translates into CASSLTPGTGGGYTF. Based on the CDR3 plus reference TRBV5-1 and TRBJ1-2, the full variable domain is KAGVTQTPRYLIKTRGQQVTLSCSPISGHRSVSWYQQTPGQGLQFLFEYFSETQRNKGNFPGRFSGRQFSNSRSEMNVSTLELGDSALYLCASSLTPGTGGGYTFGSGTRLTVV.

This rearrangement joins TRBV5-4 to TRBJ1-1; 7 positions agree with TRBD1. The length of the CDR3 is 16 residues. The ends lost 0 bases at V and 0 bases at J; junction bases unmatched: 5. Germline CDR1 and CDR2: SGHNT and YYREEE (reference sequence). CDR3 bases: TGTGCCAGCAGCTTGGGGTCCGGGACAGTGAACACTGAAGCTTTCTTT. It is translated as CASSLGSGTVNTEAFF.

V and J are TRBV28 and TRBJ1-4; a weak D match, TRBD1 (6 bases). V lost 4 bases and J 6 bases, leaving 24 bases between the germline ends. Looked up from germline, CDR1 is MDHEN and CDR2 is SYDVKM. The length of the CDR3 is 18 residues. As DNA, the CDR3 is TGTGCCAGCAGTTCCGACCGGGACACCACCTCGTGGGATGAAAAACTGTTTTTT. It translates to CASSSDRDTTSWDEKLFF.

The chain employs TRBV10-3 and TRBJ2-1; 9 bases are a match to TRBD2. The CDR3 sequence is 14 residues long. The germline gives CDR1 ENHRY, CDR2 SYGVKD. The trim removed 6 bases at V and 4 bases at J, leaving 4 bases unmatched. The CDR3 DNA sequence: TGTGCCATCAGGACTAGCGGAGTATACAATGAGCAGTTCTTC. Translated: CAIRTSGVYNEQFF.

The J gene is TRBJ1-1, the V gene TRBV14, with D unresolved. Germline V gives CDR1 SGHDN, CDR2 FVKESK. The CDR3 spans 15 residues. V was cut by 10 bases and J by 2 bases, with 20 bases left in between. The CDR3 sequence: CATRYFAGRNTEAFF. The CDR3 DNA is TGTGCCACCCGCTATTTCGCGGGTAGAAACACTGAAGCTTTCTTT.

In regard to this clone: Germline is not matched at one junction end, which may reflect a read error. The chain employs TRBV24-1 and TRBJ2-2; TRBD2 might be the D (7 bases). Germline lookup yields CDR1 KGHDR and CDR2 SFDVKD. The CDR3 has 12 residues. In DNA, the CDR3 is TGTGCCACCCACGTAATGAGGCGGGGGCCGCTTTTT. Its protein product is CATHVMRRGPLF.

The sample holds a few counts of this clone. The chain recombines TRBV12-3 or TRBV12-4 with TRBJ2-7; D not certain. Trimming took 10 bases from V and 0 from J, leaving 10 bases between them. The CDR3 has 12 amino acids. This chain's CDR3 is CATPGRSYEQYF. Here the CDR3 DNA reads TGTGCCACCCCGGGTCGCTCCTACGAGCAGTACTTC.

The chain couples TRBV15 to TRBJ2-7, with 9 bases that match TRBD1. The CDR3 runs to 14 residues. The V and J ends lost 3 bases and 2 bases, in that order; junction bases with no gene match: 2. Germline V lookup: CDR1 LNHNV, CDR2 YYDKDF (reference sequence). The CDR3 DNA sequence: TGTGCCACCAGCAGGGACAGGGGACCCTACGAGCAGTACTTC. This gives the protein CATSRDRGPYEQYF.

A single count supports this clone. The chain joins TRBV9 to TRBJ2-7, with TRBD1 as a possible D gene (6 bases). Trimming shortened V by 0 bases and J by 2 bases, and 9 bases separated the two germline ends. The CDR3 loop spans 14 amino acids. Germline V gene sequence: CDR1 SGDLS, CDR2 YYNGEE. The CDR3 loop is CASSVVGDTYEQYF. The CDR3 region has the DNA TGTGCCAGCAGCGTAGTCGGGGACACCTACGAGCAGTACTTC.

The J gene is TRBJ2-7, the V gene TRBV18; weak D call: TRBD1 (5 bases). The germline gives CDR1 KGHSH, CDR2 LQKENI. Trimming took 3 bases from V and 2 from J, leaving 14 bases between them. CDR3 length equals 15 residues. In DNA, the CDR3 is TGTGCCAGCTCACCCGGCACAGGATCCACCTACGAGCAGTACTTC. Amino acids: CASSPGTGSTYEQYF.

This chain's CDR3 is CASSISRYNEQFF. In DNA, the CDR3 is TGTGCCAGTAGTATTTCCCGGTACAATGAGCAGTTCTTC. This chain links TRBV19 with TRBJ2-1; D ambiguous. The germline gives CDR1 LNHDA, CDR2 SQIVND (reference sequence). The V end was cut by 3 bases, the J end by 4 bases, with 7 bases between. This CDR3 comprises 13 residues.

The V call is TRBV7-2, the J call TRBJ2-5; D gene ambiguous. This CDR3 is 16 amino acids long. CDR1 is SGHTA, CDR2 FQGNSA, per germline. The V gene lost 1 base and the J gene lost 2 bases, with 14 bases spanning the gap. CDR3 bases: TGTGCCAGCAGCTTAGGTATCGGTCGACATCAAGAGACCCAGTACTTC. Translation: CASSLGIGRHQETQYF. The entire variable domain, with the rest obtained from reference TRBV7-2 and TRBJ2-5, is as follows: GAGVSQSPSNKVTEKGKDVELRCDPISGHTALYWYRQSLGQGLEFLIYFQGNSAPDKSGLPSDRFSAERTGGSVSTLTIQRTQQEDSAVYLCASSLGIGRHQETQYFGPGTRLLVL.